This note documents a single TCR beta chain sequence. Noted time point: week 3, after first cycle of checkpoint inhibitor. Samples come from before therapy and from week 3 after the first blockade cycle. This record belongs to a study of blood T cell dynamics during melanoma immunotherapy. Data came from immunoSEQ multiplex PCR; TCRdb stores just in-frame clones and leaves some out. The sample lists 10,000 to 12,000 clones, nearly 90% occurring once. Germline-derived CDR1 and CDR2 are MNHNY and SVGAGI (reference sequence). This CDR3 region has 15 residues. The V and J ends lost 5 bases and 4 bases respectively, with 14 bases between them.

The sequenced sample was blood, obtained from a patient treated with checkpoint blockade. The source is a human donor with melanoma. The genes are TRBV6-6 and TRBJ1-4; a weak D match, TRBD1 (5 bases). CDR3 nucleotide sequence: TGTGCCAGCAGTGCCCGGACAAGTTTTAATGAAAAACTGTTTTTT. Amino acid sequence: CASSARTSFNEKLFF.